The 24 T cell receptor beta chains below come from one sample, sequenced in a study of human T cells and chemical hapten exposure. Regarding time point: pre-sensitization, week 0. As to treatment: therapeutic diphenylcyclopropenone sensitization with weekly scalp DPC. One entry per CDR3 protein, called by TCRdb with MiXCR from the RACE reads. Altogether 350,000 to 450,000 distinct CDR3 sequences are present, 4% to 6% being singletons, with the ten largest covering roughly 2.6%. The sequences come from whole blood, collected in connection with sensitization to the hapten diphenylcyclopropenone (DPC). The receptors originated from a woman aged 45-65 years with alopecia areata. Some clones in this sample may be carry-over from other donors' samples.

Ten or more counts support this clonotype. The chain employs TRBV6-2 or TRBV6-3 and TRBJ2-1, with a possible D match to TRBD2 (5 bases). This CDR3 is 14 amino acids long. V lost 7 bases to trimming and J lost 0 bases, with 10 bases between them. The germline CDR1 and CDR2 sequences are MNHEY and SVGEGT. The CDR3 here is CASNDRGSYNEQFF. In nucleotides, the CDR3 is TGTGCCAGCAACGATCGGGGCTCCTACAATGAGCAGTTCTTC.

The rearrangement links TRBV7-2 to TRBJ2-7; 9 bases are a match to TRBD1. The CDR3 is 15 residues long. Germline trimming cut 4 bases from V and 2 bases from J; bases unmatched to any gene: 6. Per the germline V gene, CDR1 is SGHTA and CDR2 is FQGNSA. The CDR3 loop reads CASSWGQGITYEQYF. The DNA for the CDR3 is TGTGCCAGCAGCTGGGGACAGGGAATTACCTACGAGCAGTACTTC.

This clonotype showed up many times. The V gene is TRBV29-1, the J gene TRBJ2-7; possible D gene TRBD2, 7 bases. The CDR3 runs 12 residues. Germline CDR1 is SQVTM and CDR2 is ANQGSEA. The V end was cut by 7 bases, the J end by 6 bases, with 16 bases between. CDR3 DNA sequence: TGCAGCGCCCAAGTGGGGGGGCCCGAGCAGTACTTC. Protein sequence: CSAQVGGPEQYF.

This clonotype came up a few times. The genes are TRBV12-3 or TRBV12-4 and TRBJ2-2, with D tentatively TRBD1 (5 bases). With 8 bases removed from V and 2 bases from J, the gap between germline ends came to 9 bases. CDR3 length: 13 residues. CDR3 residues: CASHDSNTGELFF. Written as DNA, the CDR3 is TGTGCCAGCCATGACAGCAACACCGGGGAGCTGTTTTTT.

The genes are TRBV20-1 and TRBJ2-1, with D unresolved. Per the germline V gene, CDR1 is DFQATT and CDR2 is SNEGSKA (reference sequence). The germline V and J ends were trimmed by 0 bases and 8 bases, with 8 bases remaining between them. The CDR3 is 12 amino acids. The CDR3 DNA sequence: TGCAGTGCTAGAGATCCGGGCTATGAGCAGTTCTTC. Its protein is CSARDPGYEQFF.

This clonotype was recorded a few times. The V call is TRBV3-1, the J call TRBJ2-3, with 10 bases that match TRBD2. This CDR3 is 14 amino acids long. J was trimmed by 7 bases and V by 5 bases; bases with no gene match: 6. CDR1 and CDR2 from the germline V gene are LGHDT and YNNKEL (reference sequence). The CDR3 DNA reads TGTGCCAGCAGCATTAGCGGGGGGTCCAATACGCAGTATTTT. This sequence encodes CASSISGGSNTQYF.

This clonotype showed up many times. V gene TRBV12-3 or TRBV12-4 combines with J gene TRBJ2-1; D might be TRBD1 or TRBD2, each matching 5 bases. The CDR3 is 13 amino acids. Between the trimmed V and J ends, which lost 6 bases and 9 bases, there was a span of 15 bases. The CDR3 sequence is CASSAGTAIEQFF. CDR3 DNA sequence: TGTGCCAGCAGCGCCGGGACCGCCATTGAGCAGTTCTTC.

The sample holds many counts of this clonotype. The chain uses TRBV6-2 or TRBV6-3 and TRBJ2-1; D might be TRBD1 or TRBD2, each matching 5 bases. The CDR3 runs 14 residues. Trimming removed 7 bases at V and 1 base at J, with 11 bases between. The germline CDR1 and CDR2 sequences are MNHEY and SVGEGT. In DNA, the CDR3 is TGTGCCAGCATTCCGAGGGGATCCTACAATGAGCAGTTCTTC. This codes for CASIPRGSYNEQFF.

This clonotype was detected only a few times. The V call is TRBV13, the J call TRBJ2-5; D tentatively reads TRBD1 or TRBD2 (5 bases each). Trimming left V 5 bases short and J 1 base short, with 17 bases between. The CDR3 covers 16 residues. Germline CDR1 reads PRHDT; CDR2 reads FYEKMQ (reference sequence). The CDR3 reads CASSNRDGVTQETQYF. The CDR3, as DNA: TGTGCCAGCAGCAACCGGGACGGGGTTACCCAAGAGACCCAGTACTTC.

This clonotype was picked up a small number of times. The V gene is TRBV6-1, the J gene TRBJ1-5, with D perhaps TRBD1 (6 bases). The germline V gene encodes CDR1 MNHNS and CDR2 SASEGT. The CDR3 covers 13 residues. Trimming stripped 2 bases from V and 6 bases from J, with 8 bases between. CDR3 region: CASSETGIQPQHF. CDR3 nucleotide sequence: TGTGCCAGCAGTGAAACAGGGATTCAGCCCCAGCATTTT.

The sample holds many counts of this clonotype. The genes are TRBV6-6 and TRBJ2-7; unclear D gene. CDR3 length: 13 residues. Germline assignment: CDR1 MNHNY and CDR2 SVGAGI (reference sequence). V was trimmed by 2 bases and J by 3 bases, leaving 8 bases between them. Here the CDR3 reads CASSYVPGYEQYF. In nucleotides, the CDR3 is TGTGCCAGCAGTTACGTTCCAGGCTACGAGCAGTACTTC.

This clonotype was detected a few times. The chain couples TRBV29-1 to TRBJ2-7, with TRBD2 identical over 10 bases. Trimming took 6 bases from V and 5 from J; bases not matched to a gene: 7. CDR1 and CDR2 (germline): SQVTM, ANQGSEA. The CDR3 is made up of 13 amino acids. The CDR3 is CSVSSGGRHEQYF. In DNA form, the CDR3 reads TGCAGCGTCTCTAGCGGGGGCCGTCACGAGCAGTACTTC.

This clonotype was seen ten or more times. The chain couples TRBV9 to TRBJ2-3, with D maybe TRBD2 (7 bases). The V and J ends lost 3 bases and 5 bases respectively, with 13 bases between them. There are 14 residues in the CDR3. The germline gives CDR1 SGDLS, CDR2 YYNGEE. DNA for the CDR3: TGTGCCAGCAGCGCGGGGGGCCGGGGAGATACGCAGTATTTT. Its protein is CASSAGGRGDTQYF.

This clonotype showed up many times. This chain connects TRBV4-1 to TRBJ2-3; 9 nucleotides line up with TRBD1. Germline assignment: CDR1 MGHRA and CDR2 YSYEKL. Trimming at V came to 0 bases and at J to 3 bases, leaving 4 bases not matched to a gene. The CDR3 consists of 16 residues. CDR3 DNA sequence: TGCGCCAGCAGCCAAGATAAGGGACAGGGTACAGATACGCAGTATTTT. This gives the protein CASSQDKGQGTDTQYF.

CDR3 bases: TGCGCCAGCAGCTTGGAACAGTGGGACACTGAAGCTTTCTTT. Translating it yields CASSLEQWDTEAFF. The chain has TRBV5-1 and TRBJ1-1; D ambiguous. Germline V lookup: CDR1 SGHRS, CDR2 YFSETQ. This CDR3 is 14 amino acids long. V gave up 0 bases and J gave up 3 bases, with 9 bases separating them.

Only a few counts were recorded for this clonotype. The chain couples TRBV9 to TRBJ1-3; D gene ambiguous. Looked up from germline, CDR1 is SGDLS and CDR2 is YYNGEE. CDR3 size: 16 residues. Trimming stripped 0 bases from V and 0 bases from J, with 10 bases between. CDR3 sequence: CASSVVGTDSGNTIYF. The CDR3 DNA reads as TGTGCCAGCAGCGTAGTAGGTACAGACTCTGGAAACACCATATATTTT.

This clonotype was seen a handful of times. The rearrangement joins TRBV20-1 to TRBJ2-3; tentatively, D is TRBD1 or TRBD2 (5 bases each). This CDR3 is built from 15 residues. The V gene lost 1 base and the J gene lost 4 bases, with 15 bases spanning the gap. CDR1 is DFQATT, CDR2 SNEGSKA, per germline (reference sequence). The CDR3 spells CSARVAGRHADTQYF. DNA of the CDR3: TGCAGTGCTAGAGTGGCAGGGAGACACGCAGATACGCAGTATTTT.

In the case of this clonotype: Given a much more abundant clone one base away, this may be a read error. The chain is built from TRBV15 and TRBJ2-7, with TRBD1 matching over 8 bases. The germline V gene encodes CDR1 LNHNV and CDR2 YYDKDF (reference sequence). The CDR3 runs 15 residues. The CDR3 DNA reads TGTGCCACCAGCTACGAGGGACAGGCCTTCCACGAGCGGTACTTC. Residues: CATSYEGQAFHERYF.

This clonotype was found a few times. The chain links TRBV12-3 or TRBV12-4 to TRBJ1-3; the D is unclear. This CDR3 is built from 14 residues. The ends were cut back, 8 bases at V and 0 bases at J, with 11 bases in the middle. Here the CDR3 reads CASDTGSSGNTIYF. For the CDR3, the DNA is TGTGCCAGCGATACGGGGAGCTCTGGAAACACCATATATTTT.

The rearrangement joins TRBV4-1 to TRBJ1-5; D not resolved. Trimming pared 0 bases from V and 4 bases from J, leaving 7 bases between. The CDR3 extends over 14 amino acids. CDR1 and CDR2 from the germline V gene are MGHRA and YSYEKL. CDR3 residues: CASSQDRSNQPQHF. CDR3 nucleotide sequence: TGCGCCAGCAGCCAAGACCGGAGTAATCAGCCCCAGCATTTT.

This clonotype was picked up many times. This rearrangement joins TRBV28 to TRBJ2-3; D might be TRBD2 (5 bases). V gave up 7 bases and J gave up 1 base, with 9 bases separating them. CDR1 is MDHEN and CDR2 is SYDVKM in the germline V gene. The CDR3 runs to 13 residues. CDR3 protein: CASNSAGTDTQYF. CDR3 nucleotides: TGTGCCAGCAACTCAGCGGGCACAGATACGCAGTATTTT.

The CDR3 loop reads CASSYSGVAEAFF. CDR3 sequence (DNA): TGTGCCAGCAGTTACAGCGGAGTCGCTGAAGCTTTCTTT. This chain connects TRBV6-5 to TRBJ1-1; D is unresolved. Germline CDR1 reads MNHEY; CDR2 reads SVGAGI. The CDR3 has 13 amino acids. V was trimmed by 2 bases and J by 6 bases, leaving 10 bases between them.

On this clonotype itself: The junction differs from germline at one of its ends, possibly a read error. The V call is TRBV29-1, the J call TRBJ2-1; the D is unclear. This CDR3 is 10 amino acids long. CDR1 SQVTM and CDR2 ANQGSEA come from the germline V gene. The CDR3 nucleotides are TGCGGCGTAACCTACAATGAGCAGTTCTTC. It yields the protein CGVTYNEQFF.

In its sample, this clonotype was seen many times. This chain joins TRBV3-1 and TRBJ1-1; 7 bases fit TRBD1. This CDR3 spans 14 amino acids. The trim removed 0 bases at V and 5 bases at J, leaving 3 bases unmatched. Germline CDR1 reads LGHDT; CDR2 reads YNNKEL (reference sequence). The DNA of the CDR3 is TGTGCCAGCAGCCAAGAAACAGGGGCGACTGAAGCTTTCTTT. It yields the protein CASSQETGATEAFF.